The rows below give T cell receptor beta chains drawn from one sample of a study of cytomegalovirus exposure and HLA in healthy donors. Using immunoSEQ multiplex PCR, the repertoire was profiled, and TCRdb retains in-frame clones only, with some absent. This table has 90,000 to 100,000 clones, roughly 70% appearing once. Sequencing used PBMCs. These receptors were collected from a middle-aged man in good health and CMV-seronegative. Each CDR3 is given with its conserved first and last residue. The order of the fields is CDR3 protein, CDR3 DNA, clone size, V gene, J gene, D gene. D genes are given only for firm matches. Clone size, where shown, is once, few, many, or a class for clones that have expanded.

cdr3_aa: CASSRRRGRETQYF
cdr3_nt: TGTGCTAGCAGCCGTCGTAGGGGGCGTGAGACCCAGTACTTC
clone_size: -
v_call: TRBV7-7
j_call: TRBJ2-5
d_call: TRBD1

cdr3_aa: CASSLSRRSETQYF
cdr3_nt: TGTGCCAGCAGCTTAAGTAGGAGGTCGGAGACCCAGTACTTC
clone_size: -
v_call: TRBV7-2
j_call: TRBJ2-5
d_call: -

cdr3_aa: CASSASGSWADTQYF
cdr3_nt: TGTGCCAGCAGCGCTAGCGGGAGTTGGGCAGATACGCAGTATTTT
clone_size: -
v_call: TRBV9
j_call: TRBJ2-3
d_call: TRBD2

cdr3_aa: CASSIVNRRGYTF
cdr3_nt: TGTGCCAGTAGTATAGTGAACAGGAGAGGCTACACCTTC
clone_size: -
v_call: TRBV19
j_call: TRBJ1-2
d_call: -

cdr3_aa: CASSLAGTGALYGYTF
cdr3_nt: TGTGCCAGCAGCTTGGCCGGGACAGGGGCCCTCTATGGCTACACCTTC
clone_size: once
v_call: TRBV7-2
j_call: TRBJ1-2
d_call: TRBD1

cdr3_aa: CASSPYGPGGRNEQFF
cdr3_nt: TGTGCCAGTAGTCCATATGGGCCCGGGGGACGGAATGAGCAGTTCTTC
clone_size: once
v_call: TRBV19
j_call: TRBJ2-1
d_call: -

cdr3_aa: CASSRGGLYEQYF
cdr3_nt: TGTGCCAGCAGCCGCGGAGGCCTCTACGAGCAGTACTTC
clone_size: -
v_call: TRBV28
j_call: TRBJ2-7
d_call: -

cdr3_aa: CASSSPTTTRTDTQYF
cdr3_nt: TGTGCCAGCAGTTCCCCGACTACCACTCGCACAGATACGCAGTATTTT
clone_size: -
v_call: TRBV27
j_call: TRBJ2-3
d_call: -

cdr3_aa: CASSLVGAANQPQHF
cdr3_nt: TGTGCCAGCAGTTTAGTGGGGGCAGCAAATCAGCCCCAGCATTTT
clone_size: -
v_call: TRBV28
j_call: TRBJ1-5
d_call: -

cdr3_aa: CASSLAGFFSYEQYF
cdr3_nt: TGTGCCAGCAGCTTGGCCGGGTTTTTTTCCTACGAGCAGTACTTC
clone_size: few
v_call: TRBV5-6
j_call: TRBJ2-7
d_call: -

cdr3_aa: CASSLLPRQGEELFF
cdr3_nt: TGCGCCAGCAGCCTCTTACCGAGACAGGGTGAGGAGCTGTTTTTT
clone_size: few
v_call: TRBV5-1
j_call: TRBJ2-2
d_call: TRBD1

cdr3_aa: CASSDVSGGITYEQYF
cdr3_nt: TGTGCCAGCAGTGACGTTAGCGGGGGGATAACCTACGAGCAGTACTTC
clone_size: -
v_call: TRBV25-1
j_call: TRBJ2-7
d_call: TRBD2

cdr3_aa: CASSPQGRANTEAFF
cdr3_nt: TGTGCCAGCAGCCCCCAAGGGCGGGCCAACACTGAAGCTTTCTTT
clone_size: -
v_call: TRBV9
j_call: TRBJ1-1
d_call: -

cdr3_aa: CASSGTARQGHEQFF
cdr3_nt: TGCGCCAGCAGTGGGACAGCACGACAGGGCCATGAGCAGTTCTTC
clone_size: -
v_call: TRBV10-2
j_call: TRBJ2-1
d_call: TRBD1

cdr3_aa: CASSLRTLNTEAFF
cdr3_nt: TGTGCCAGCAGCTTAAGGACACTAAACACTGAAGCTTTCTTT
clone_size: -
v_call: TRBV7-6
j_call: TRBJ1-1
d_call: -

cdr3_aa: CASSFRQGNSPLHF
cdr3_nt: TGTGCCAGCAGTTTTCGGCAGGGGAATTCACCCCTCCACTTT
clone_size: -
v_call: TRBV28
j_call: TRBJ1-6
d_call: -

cdr3_aa: CASSRTGGREQYF
cdr3_nt: TGTGCCAGCAGTCGGACAGGGGGAAGGGAGCAGTACTTC
clone_size: -
v_call: TRBV6-6
j_call: TRBJ2-7
d_call: TRBD1

cdr3_aa: CASSLSGTASSYEQYF
cdr3_nt: TGTGCCAGCAGTTTATCGGGGACTGCCTCCTCCTACGAGCAGTACTTC
clone_size: -
v_call: TRBV27
j_call: TRBJ2-7
d_call: -

cdr3_aa: CASRPQGSAGNTIYF
cdr3_nt: TGTGCCAGCAGGCCACAGGGGTCGGCTGGAAACACCATATATTTT
clone_size: -
v_call: TRBV27
j_call: TRBJ1-3
d_call: TRBD1

cdr3_aa: CASSQDREASSYNSPLHF
cdr3_nt: TGTGCCAGCAGCCAAGATCGTGAAGCGAGCTCCTATAATTCACCCCTCCACTTT
clone_size: -
v_call: TRBV14
j_call: TRBJ1-6
d_call: -

cdr3_aa: CASSVQGYEQYF
cdr3_nt: TGTGCCAGCAGTGTACAGGGCTACGAGCAGTACTTC
clone_size: -
v_call: TRBV28
j_call: TRBJ2-7
d_call: -

cdr3_aa: CASSFRALGQGASYEQYF
cdr3_nt: TGCGCCAGCAGCTTTAGGGCTCTTGGGCAGGGGGCCTCCTACGAGCAGTACTTC
clone_size: once
v_call: TRBV5-1
j_call: TRBJ2-7
d_call: TRBD1

cdr3_aa: CSAGRLGGRPQETQYF
cdr3_nt: TGCAGCGCCGGAAGATTGGGCGGGAGACCGCAAGAGACCCAGTACTTC
clone_size: -
v_call: TRBV29-1
j_call: TRBJ2-5
d_call: TRBD2

cdr3_aa: CASRPTLMHNEQFF
cdr3_nt: TGCGCCAGCAGACCTACTTTGATGCATAATGAGCAGTTCTTC
clone_size: -
v_call: TRBV5-1
j_call: TRBJ2-1
d_call: -

cdr3_aa: CAWSYRVVDEQYF
cdr3_nt: TGTGCCTGGAGTTACAGGGTGGTCGACGAGCAGTACTTC
clone_size: -
v_call: TRBV30
j_call: TRBJ2-7
d_call: -

cdr3_aa: CASSFVQGNTEAFF
cdr3_nt: TGTGCCAGCAGCTTTGTGCAGGGGAACACTGAAGCTTTCTTT
clone_size: -
v_call: TRBV7-9
j_call: TRBJ1-1
d_call: -

cdr3_aa: CAWWRFNSPLHF
cdr3_nt: TGTGCCTGGTGGCGGTTCAATTCACCCCTCCACTTT
clone_size: -
v_call: TRBV30
j_call: TRBJ1-6
d_call: -

cdr3_aa: CASSIVRDSDYGYTF
cdr3_nt: TGTGCCAGTAGTATAGTTCGGGATTCCGACTATGGCTACACCTTC
clone_size: few
v_call: TRBV19
j_call: TRBJ1-2
d_call: -

cdr3_aa: CASSYSGGVSPLHF
cdr3_nt: TGTGCCAGCAGTTATTCAGGGGGTGTATCACCCCTCCACTTT
clone_size: -
v_call: TRBV6-5
j_call: TRBJ1-6
d_call: TRBD1

cdr3_aa: CASSQPGLAGVYEQYF
cdr3_nt: TGCGCCAGCAGCCAACCCGGACTAGCGGGTGTCTACGAGCAGTACTTC
clone_size: few
v_call: TRBV4-1
j_call: TRBJ2-7
d_call: TRBD2

cdr3_aa: CASSEGLAGYNEQFF
cdr3_nt: TGTGCCAGCAGCGAGGGACTAGCGGGCTACAATGAGCAGTTCTTC
clone_size: few
v_call: TRBV28
j_call: TRBJ2-1
d_call: TRBD2

cdr3_aa: CASSARDRGYGYTF
cdr3_nt: TGTGCCAGCAGCGCCCGGGACAGGGGCTATGGCTACACCTTC
clone_size: -
v_call: TRBV9
j_call: TRBJ1-2
d_call: TRBD1

cdr3_aa: CASSFGLPYALDEQFF
cdr3_nt: TGTGCCAGCAGTTTTGGGCTTCCCTACGCGTTGGATGAGCAGTTCTTC
clone_size: -
v_call: TRBV28
j_call: TRBJ2-1
d_call: -

cdr3_aa: CASSLEGQGRGTEAFF
cdr3_nt: TGTGCCAGCAGCTTGGAAGGACAGGGTCGGGGCACTGAAGCTTTCTTT
clone_size: -
v_call: TRBV5-6
j_call: TRBJ1-1
d_call: TRBD1

cdr3_aa: CASSQATSRRGLQETQYF
cdr3_nt: TGTGCCAGCAGCCAAGCGACTAGCCGGCGGGGCCTCCAAGAGACCCAGTACTTC
clone_size: once
v_call: TRBV4-2
j_call: TRBJ2-5
d_call: TRBD2

cdr3_aa: CASSPRATNEKLFF
cdr3_nt: TGTGCCAGCAGCCCGAGGGCAACTAATGAAAAACTGTTTTTT
clone_size: -
v_call: TRBV14
j_call: TRBJ1-4
d_call: -

cdr3_aa: CSVGGTANSYNEQFF
cdr3_nt: TGCAGCGTTGGGGGGACTGCTAACTCCTACAATGAGCAGTTCTTC
clone_size: -
v_call: TRBV29-1
j_call: TRBJ2-1
d_call: -

cdr3_aa: CAIQRQGGSPLHF
cdr3_nt: TGTGCCATTCAACGACAGGGCGGGTCACCCCTCCACTTT
clone_size: -
v_call: TRBV6-1
j_call: TRBJ1-6
d_call: TRBD1

cdr3_aa: CASSFLGEAYNEQFF
cdr3_nt: TGTGCCAGCAGTTTCCTGGGGGAGGCCTACAATGAGCAGTTCTTC
clone_size: -
v_call: TRBV27
j_call: TRBJ2-1
d_call: -

cdr3_aa: CASSSNTNRGAGELFF
cdr3_nt: TGTGCCAGCAGTTCGAACACCAACAGGGGAGCCGGGGAGCTGTTTTTT
clone_size: -
v_call: TRBV6-5
j_call: TRBJ2-2
d_call: TRBD1

cdr3_aa: CATSREVGGAVSSYNEQFF
cdr3_nt: TGTGCCACCAGCAGAGAGGTGGGAGGAGCGGTCAGCTCCTACAATGAGCAGTTCTTC
clone_size: few
v_call: TRBV15
j_call: TRBJ2-1
d_call: -

cdr3_aa: CASSDQRQAMNTEAFF
cdr3_nt: TGTGCCAGCAGTGACCAGAGACAGGCGATGAACACTGAAGCTTTCTTT
clone_size: -
v_call: TRBV25-1
j_call: TRBJ1-1
d_call: -